This entry lists 26 T cell receptor beta chains sequenced from one sample in a study of molecular identifiers for immune sequencing clone quantification. Each CDR3 protein is one row after TCRdb ran MiXCR on the PCR reads. The sample consists of around 320,000 distinct CDR3 sequences, about 22% of them appearing once. Sequenced: naive CD8+ T cells from blood, with Jurkat cell RNA spiked in. Subset indicated: FACS-sorted CD8+CD4-CCR7+CD45RA+ naive T cells. These receptors were taken from a human donor in good health. Some libraries in this study had Jurkat cell RNA spiked in.

The V and J genes are TRBV28 and TRBJ2-7; the match to TRBD2 covers 10 bases. Germline lookup yields CDR1 MDHEN and CDR2 SYDVKM. This CDR3 spans 16 amino acids. V shed 1 base and J 3 bases; nucleotides not matched to a gene: 6. CDR3 residues: CASSLFLGTSVYEQYF. CDR3 nucleotides: TGTGCCAGCAGTTTATTTTTGGGGACTAGCGTCTACGAGCAGTACTTC. The full variable domain, its missing parts supplied by reference TRBV28 and TRBJ2-7, is DVKVTQSSRYLVKRTGEKVFLECVQDMDHENMFWYRQDPGLGLRLIYFSYDVKMKEKGDIPEGYSVSREKKERFSLILESASTNQTSMYLCASSLFLGTSVYEQYFGPGTRLTVT.

This clonotype was observed a handful of times. The genes are TRBV4-3 and TRBJ1-1; 9 nucleotides match TRBD1. Germline V lookup: CDR1 LGHNA, CDR2 YSLEER. Unmatched junction bases numbered 9, after V lost 4 bases and J lost 6 bases. The CDR3 loop spans 15 amino acids. The chain's CDR3 is CASSLGTGLMAEAFF. CDR3 DNA sequence: TGCGCCAGCAGCCTAGGGACAGGGCTGATGGCTGAAGCTTTCTTT.

V and J are TRBV5-5 and TRBJ2-7; the D is unclear. V was trimmed by 0 bases and J by 3 bases, leaving 13 bases between them. Germline CDR1 is SGHKS and CDR2 is YYEKEE (reference sequence). The CDR3 sequence is 15 residues long. The CDR3 loop is CASSLGHIQFYEQYF. The CDR3 DNA is TGTGCCAGCAGCTTGGGGCACATCCAGTTCTACGAGCAGTACTTC.

About this clonotype itself: No conserved phenylalanine or tryptophan ends this CDR3, so it is likely a read error. The V call is TRBV20-1, the J call TRBJ1-2; no firm D call. From germline, CDR1 is DFQATT and CDR2 SNEGSKA (reference sequence). CDR3 length: 13 residues. The V and J ends lost 2 bases and 3 bases respectively, with 10 bases between them. DNA of the CDR3: TGCAGTGCTAGAACCGCCGAGCACTATGGCTACACCCTC. As protein: CSARTAEHYGYTL.

This clonotype came up many times. V is TRBV28 and J is TRBJ2-7, with TRBD2 matching 10 bases. The germline V gene has CDR1 MDHEN and CDR2 SYDVKM. V shed 2 bases, J shed 5 bases, and the junction held 3 bases outside the gene matches. This CDR3 is built from 14 residues. In nucleotides, the CDR3 is TGTGCCAGCAGTTTACTAGCGGGAGTCCACGAGCAGTACTTC. Encoded protein: CASSLLAGVHEQYF.

This clonotype was seen at least ten times. V usage is TRBV27 and J usage is TRBJ2-7; D not resolved. Germline lookup yields CDR1 MNHEY and CDR2 SMNVEV (reference sequence). The CDR3 runs to 14 residues. The ends were cut back, 4 bases at V and 7 bases at J, with 17 bases in the middle. The DNA of the CDR3 is TGTGCCAGCAGTTCGGCAGCGAGCCTAGAAGAGCAGTACTTC. Translating gives CASSSAASLEEQYF.

This clonotype was recorded many times. This chain uses TRBV2 with TRBJ2-7; the match to TRBD2 covers 9 bases. CDR3 length: 16 amino acids. Trimming cost V 3 bases and J 5 bases; bases outside gene matches: 11. Looked up from germline, CDR1 is SNHLY and CDR2 is FYNNEI. DNA for the CDR3: TGTGCCAGCAGTGAGGCTAGCGGGGTCCCGGTCCACGAGCAGTACTTC. Its translation: CASSEASGVPVHEQYF.

This clonotype showed up many times. This rearrangement joins TRBV7-8 to TRBJ2-7; 7 positions agree with TRBD2. Per germline, CDR1 SGHVS and CDR2 FQNEAQ. The CDR3 has 13 amino acids. The V gene end was trimmed by 0 bases and the J gene end by 6 bases; junction bases not matched to a gene: 2. CDR3 protein: CASSLAPGGEQYF. As DNA, the CDR3 is TGTGCCAGCAGCTTAGCGCCGGGAGGCGAGCAGTACTTC.

This clonotype occurred a few times. The genes are TRBV4-3 and TRBJ2-3; TRBD2 agrees at 15 bases. Germline CDR1 reads LGHNA; CDR2 reads YSLEER. CDR3 size: 20 residues. The ends lost 0 bases at V and 1 base at J; junction bases unmatched: 8. This chain's CDR3 is CASSQELGLAGGWGTDTQYF. The CDR3, as DNA: TGCGCCAGCAGCCAAGAGTTGGGACTAGCGGGGGGCTGGGGCACAGATACGCAGTATTTT.

This clonotype occurred many times. Here the CDR3 reads CASSQEGLLPADTQYF. Written as DNA, the CDR3 is TGCGCCAGCAGCCAAGAAGGCTTGCTACCCGCAGATACGCAGTATTTT. The chain couples TRBV4-3 to TRBJ2-3, with unresolved D. Trimming left V 0 bases short and J 4 bases short, with 14 bases between. Germline V gives CDR1 LGHNA, CDR2 YSLEER. This CDR3 comprises 16 residues.

This clonotype has just a few counts. V usage is TRBV4-3 and J usage is TRBJ1-5, with no clear D. The V and J ends lost 6 bases and 4 bases respectively, with 16 bases between them. Germline V gene lookup returns CDR1 LGHNA and CDR2 YSLEER. The CDR3 has 15 amino acids. The CDR3 region has the DNA TGCGCCAGCAGAGATAGTTTCGCCAGTAATCAGCCCCAGCATTTT. Translating it yields CASRDSFASNQPQHF.

To note about this clonotype: Germline and junction disagree at one end, which may indicate a read error. The chain recombines TRBV5-1 with TRBJ2-6; possible D gene TRBD1, 7 bases. The CDR3 totals 16 residues. CDR1 SGHRS and CDR2 YFSETQ come from the germline V gene. This CDR3 reads CARSSWPGGGANVLTF. The CDR3 bases are TGCGCCCGCAGCTCGTGGCCAGGGGGGGGGGCCAACGTCCTGACTTTC.

This clonotype was seen at least ten times. The chain joins TRBV5-6 to TRBJ2-3; tentative D call: TRBD1 (6 bases). Germline V gene sequence: CDR1 SGHDT, CDR2 YYEEEE. CDR3 length: 15 amino acids. Trimming removed 1 base from V and 5 bases from J, with 14 bases in between. Here the CDR3 reads CASSLQAGALDTQYF. The CDR3 DNA reads TGTGCCAGCAGCTTGCAGGCAGGGGCCTTAGATACGCAGTATTTT.

The chain couples TRBV12-3 or TRBV12-4 to TRBJ1-1, with D possibly TRBD1 on 5 matching bases. This CDR3 spans 14 amino acids. V was clipped by 6 bases and J by 3 bases, with 14 bases between them. For the CDR3, the DNA is TGTGCCAGCAGCCCTGGGGGGGTTCACACTGAAGCTTTCTTT. Amino acid sequence: CASSPGGVHTEAFF.

This chain connects TRBV30 to TRBJ1-5; D may be TRBD1 (6 bases). The CDR3 runs to 14 residues. Trimming cost V 3 bases and J 6 bases, with 15 bases left between them. Germline CDR1 and CDR2: GTSNPN and SVGIG (reference sequence). The CDR3 is CAWSPGGGRQPQHF. The CDR3, as DNA: TGTGCCTGGAGCCCCGGCGGGGGGCGTCAGCCCCAGCATTTT. The entire variable domain, with the rest obtained from reference TRBV30 and TRBJ1-5, is as follows: SQTIHQWPATLVQPVGSPLSLECTVEGTSNPNLYWYRQAAGRGLQLLFYSVGIGQISSEVPQNLSASRPQDRQFILSSKKLLLSDSGFYLCAWSPGGGRQPQHFGDGTRLSIL.

Concerning this clonotype: Relative to the germline gene, one junction end is altered; a read error may explain this. The chain employs TRBV7-9 and TRBJ2-5; 7 bases are shared with TRBD1. The CDR3 runs 14 residues. Germline V gene lookup returns CDR1 SEHNR and CDR2 FQNEAQ (reference sequence). The CDR3 nucleotides are TGTGCCGGCAGCTTGGACAGGAGCCAAGAGACCCAGTACTTC. It translates to CAGSLDRSQETQYF.

CDR3 DNA: TGTGCCAGTAGTACCACAGGGGCCTACGAGCAGTACTTC. This codes for CASSTTGAYEQYF. The V call is TRBV19, the J call TRBJ2-7; 7 bases agree with TRBD1. Germline CDR1 is LNHDA and CDR2 is SQIVND (reference sequence). V lost 4 bases to trimming and J lost 2 bases; unmatched junction nucleotides: 2. The CDR3 spans 13 residues.

On this clonotype: A much larger clone lies one base from this, so it may be a read error. The chain links TRBV29-1 to TRBJ2-3; D is perhaps TRBD1 or TRBD2 (6 bases each). Germline CDR1 and CDR2: SQVTM and ANQGSEA. Trimming took off 7 bases at V and 5 bases at J, with 16 bases between the two ends. This CDR3 comprises 13 residues. The CDR3 loop reads CSAEGGLRDTQYF. CDR3 DNA: TGCAGCGCTGAGGGGGGACTTCGAGATACGCAGTATTTT.

As for this clonotype: Possible read error: a much larger clone is one base away. The chain joins TRBV24-1 to TRBJ2-1, with no clear D. CDR1 is KGHDR, CDR2 SFDVKD, per germline. The length of the CDR3 is 12 residues. The ends were cut back, 1 base at V and 5 bases at J, with 2 bases in the middle. The CDR3 is CATSDFDNEQFF. In DNA form, the CDR3 reads TGTGCCACCAGTGATTTCGACAATGAGCAGTTCTTC.

Only a few counts were recorded for this clonotype. The chain is built from TRBV20-1 and TRBJ1-3, with D uncertain. Per the germline V gene, CDR1 is DFQATT and CDR2 is SNEGSKA (reference sequence). With 0 bases removed from V and 0 bases from J, the gap between germline ends came to 12 bases. The CDR3 runs 16 residues. Written as DNA, the CDR3 is TGCAGTGCTAGAGATCTCGGGGTGGCCTCTGGAAACACCATATATTTT. Its translation: CSARDLGVASGNTIYF.

Ten or more counts support this clonotype. The chain has TRBV28 and TRBJ2-5; the D gene is possibly TRBD1 (6 bases). The CDR3 is 14 residues long. V lost 5 bases and J 0 bases, leaving 10 bases between the germline ends. CDR1 and CDR2 from the germline V gene are MDHEN and SYDVKM. The CDR3 loop reads CASSHRDNQETQYF. DNA of the CDR3: TGTGCCAGCAGTCACCGGGACAACCAAGAGACCCAGTACTTC.

This clonotype was seen a few times. The rearrangement joins TRBV27 to TRBJ1-2; TRBD1 might be the D (5 bases). V dropped 0 bases and J dropped 6 bases, with 11 bases sitting between them. Germline lookup yields CDR1 MNHEY and CDR2 SMNVEV (reference sequence). There are 14 residues in the CDR3. The CDR3 coding sequence is TGTGCCAGCAGTTTATCGGTAGGGGCGAATGGCTACACCTTC. Protein sequence: CASSLSVGANGYTF.

This clonotype was seen at least ten times. The rearrangement joins TRBV6-5 to TRBJ2-7, with 8 bases aligning to TRBD1. V trimming: 6 bases; J trimming: 5 bases; junction bases outside the gene matches: 9. This CDR3 spans 14 amino acids. CDR1 and CDR2 from the germline V gene are MNHEY and SVGAGI. Here the CDR3 DNA reads TGTGCCAGCAGACCTCAGGGGGCCCCCCACGAGCAGTACTTC. It is translated as CASRPQGAPHEQYF.

This clonotype was recorded only once. A read error may be the cause here, since a much bigger clone is one base away. The chain carries TRBV28 and TRBJ2-5; no clear D. The CDR3 length is 15 residues. Germline CDR1 is MDHEN and CDR2 is SYDVKM. The CDR3 protein is CASSLFRGQEETQNF. The CDR3 bases are TGTGCCAGCAGTTTATTCCGAGGCCAGGAAGAGACCCAGAACTTC.

This clonotype was detected only a few times. The V gene is TRBV12-3 or TRBV12-4, the J gene TRBJ2-7; the D gene is possibly TRBD2 (7 bases). Trimming removed 5 bases at V and 6 bases at J, with 20 bases between. CDR3 length: 15 residues. Here the CDR3 DNA reads TGTGCCAGCAGTCCTTACGGGGGGCTGGAGGGCGAGCAGTACTTC. This encodes CASSPYGGLEGEQYF.

V and J are TRBV27 and TRBJ2-2; unclear D gene. In germline, CDR1 is MNHEY, CDR2 SMNVEV (reference sequence). The CDR3 length is 18 residues. Trimming left V 3 bases short and J 0 bases short, with 17 bases between. Here the CDR3 reads CASSFSLQLQPNTGELFF. The CDR3 DNA reads as TGTGCCAGCAGTTTTTCTCTTCAGCTTCAGCCGAACACCGGGGAGCTGTTTTTT.